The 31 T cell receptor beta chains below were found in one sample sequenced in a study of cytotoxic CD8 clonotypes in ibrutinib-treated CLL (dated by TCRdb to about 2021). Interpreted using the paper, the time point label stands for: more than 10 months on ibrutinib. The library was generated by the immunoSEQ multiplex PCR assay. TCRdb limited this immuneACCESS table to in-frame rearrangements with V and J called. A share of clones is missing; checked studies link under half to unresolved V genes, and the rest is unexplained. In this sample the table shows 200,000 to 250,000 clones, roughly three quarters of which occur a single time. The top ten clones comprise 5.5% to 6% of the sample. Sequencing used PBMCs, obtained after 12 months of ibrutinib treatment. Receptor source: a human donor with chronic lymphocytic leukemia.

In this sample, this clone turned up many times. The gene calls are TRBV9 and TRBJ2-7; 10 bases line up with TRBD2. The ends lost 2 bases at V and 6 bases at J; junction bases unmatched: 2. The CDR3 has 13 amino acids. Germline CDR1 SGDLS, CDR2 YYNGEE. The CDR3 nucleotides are TGTGCCAGCAGCGTGGGACTAGCGCGCGAGCAGTACTTC. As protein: CASSVGLAREQYF.

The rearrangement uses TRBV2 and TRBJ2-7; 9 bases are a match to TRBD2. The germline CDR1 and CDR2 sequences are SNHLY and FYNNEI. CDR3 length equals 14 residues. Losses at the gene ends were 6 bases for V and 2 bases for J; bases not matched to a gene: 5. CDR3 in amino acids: CASRGTSGPYEQYF. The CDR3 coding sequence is TGTGCCAGCAGGGGAACTAGCGGGCCCTACGAGCAGTACTTC. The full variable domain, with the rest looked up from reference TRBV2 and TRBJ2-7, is EPEVTQTPSHQVTQMGQEVILRCVPISNHLYFYWYRQILGQKVEFLVSFYNNEISEKSEIFDDQFSVERPDGSNFTLKIRSTKLEDSAMYFCASRGTSGPYEQYFGPGTRLTVT.

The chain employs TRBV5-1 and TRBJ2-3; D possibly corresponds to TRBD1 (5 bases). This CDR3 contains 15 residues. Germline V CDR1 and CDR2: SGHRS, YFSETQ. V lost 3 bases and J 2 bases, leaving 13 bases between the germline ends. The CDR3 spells CASSSLQGSTDTQYF. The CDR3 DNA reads TGCGCCAGCAGCTCCCTCCAGGGCTCCACAGATACGCAGTATTTT.

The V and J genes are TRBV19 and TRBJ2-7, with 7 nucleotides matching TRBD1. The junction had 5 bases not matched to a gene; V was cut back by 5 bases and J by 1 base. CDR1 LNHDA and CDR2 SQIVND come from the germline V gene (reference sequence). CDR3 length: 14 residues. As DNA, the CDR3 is TGTGCCAGTAGTGTGTCAGGGGGTTCCTACGAGCAGTACTTC. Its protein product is CASSVSGGSYEQYF.

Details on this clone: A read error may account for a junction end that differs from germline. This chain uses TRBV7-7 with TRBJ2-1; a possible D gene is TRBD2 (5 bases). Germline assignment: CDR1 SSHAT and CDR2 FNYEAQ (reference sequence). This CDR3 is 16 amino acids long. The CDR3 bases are TGTGCTAGCAGCTTAGGTCCAGCGGTCTCCTACAATGAGCAGTTCTTC. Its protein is CASSLGPAVSYNEQFF.

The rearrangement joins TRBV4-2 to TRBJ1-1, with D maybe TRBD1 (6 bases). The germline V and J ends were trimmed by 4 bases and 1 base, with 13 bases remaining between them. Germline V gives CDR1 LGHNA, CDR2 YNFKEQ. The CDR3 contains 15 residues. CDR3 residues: CASSPQGHPNTEAFF. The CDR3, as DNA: TGTGCCAGCAGCCCTCAGGGACACCCGAACACTGAAGCTTTCTTT.

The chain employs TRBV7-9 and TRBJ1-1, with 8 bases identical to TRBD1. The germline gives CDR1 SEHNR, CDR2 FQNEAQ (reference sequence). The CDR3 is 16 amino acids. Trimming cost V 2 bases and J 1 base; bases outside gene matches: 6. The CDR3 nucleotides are TGTGCCAGCAGCTTATCTACAGGGGGGACGAACACTGAAGCTTTCTTT. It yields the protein CASSLSTGGTNTEAFF.

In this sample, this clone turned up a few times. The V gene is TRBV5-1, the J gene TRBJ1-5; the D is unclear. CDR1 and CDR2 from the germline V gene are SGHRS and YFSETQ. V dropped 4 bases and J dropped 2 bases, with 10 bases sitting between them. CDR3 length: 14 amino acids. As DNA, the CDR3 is TGCGCCAGCAGCAAGGGAGGTGGCAATCAGCCCCAGCATTTT. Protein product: CASSKGGGNQPQHF.

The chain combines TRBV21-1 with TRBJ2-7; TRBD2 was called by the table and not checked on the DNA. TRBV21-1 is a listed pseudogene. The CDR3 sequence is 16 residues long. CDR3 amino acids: CASMTPSGGNCYEQYF. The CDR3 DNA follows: TGTGCCAGCATGACCCCTAGCGGGGGGAATTGCTACGAGCAGTACTTC.

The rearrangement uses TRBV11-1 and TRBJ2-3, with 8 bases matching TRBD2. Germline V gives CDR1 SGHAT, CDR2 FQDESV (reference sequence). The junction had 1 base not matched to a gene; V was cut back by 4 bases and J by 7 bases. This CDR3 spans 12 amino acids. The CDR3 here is CASSSGGNTQYF. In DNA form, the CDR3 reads TGTGCCAGCAGCTCGGGGGGGAATACGCAGTATTTT.

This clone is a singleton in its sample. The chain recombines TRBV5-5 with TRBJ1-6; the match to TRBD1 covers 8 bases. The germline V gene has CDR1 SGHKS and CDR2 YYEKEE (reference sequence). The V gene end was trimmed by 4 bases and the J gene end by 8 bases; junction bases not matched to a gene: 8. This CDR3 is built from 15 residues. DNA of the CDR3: TGTGCCAGCAGCCCCCCGGACAGGGCCGATTCACCCCTCCACTTT. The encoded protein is CASSPPDRADSPLHF.

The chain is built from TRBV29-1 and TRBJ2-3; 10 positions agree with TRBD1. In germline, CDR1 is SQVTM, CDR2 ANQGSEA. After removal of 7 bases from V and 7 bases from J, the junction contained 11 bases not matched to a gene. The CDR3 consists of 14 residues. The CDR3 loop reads CSARDRGSPNTQYF. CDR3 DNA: TGCAGCGCCCGGGACAGGGGTTCGCCAAATACGCAGTATTTT.

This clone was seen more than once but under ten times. The chain's CDR3 is CASSRRDSPGNTIYF. CDR3 bases: TGTGCCAGCTCCCGAAGAGACAGCCCTGGAAACACCATATATTTT. The V and J genes are TRBV18 and TRBJ1-3; a possible D gene is TRBD1 (5 bases). With 6 bases removed from V and 2 bases from J, the gap between germline ends came to 14 bases. This CDR3 is built from 15 residues. Germline CDR1 and CDR2: KGHSH and LQKENI.

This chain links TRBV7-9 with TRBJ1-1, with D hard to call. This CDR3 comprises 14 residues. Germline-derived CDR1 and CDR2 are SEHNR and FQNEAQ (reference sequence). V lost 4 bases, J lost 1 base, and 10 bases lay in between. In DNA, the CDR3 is TGTGCCAGCAGCTCCTATTCACGGAACACTGAAGCTTTCTTT. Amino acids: CASSSYSRNTEAFF.

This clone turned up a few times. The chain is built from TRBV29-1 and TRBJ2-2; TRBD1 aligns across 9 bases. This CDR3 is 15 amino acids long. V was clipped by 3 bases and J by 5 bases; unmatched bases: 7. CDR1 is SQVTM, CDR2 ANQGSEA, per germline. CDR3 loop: CSVEAGQGLTGELFF. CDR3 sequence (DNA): TGCAGCGTTGAGGCGGGACAGGGTTTAACCGGGGAGCTGTTTTTT.

Here the CDR3 reads CASSTGPDTDTQYF. DNA for the CDR3: TGTGCCAGCAGCACGGGACCCGACACAGATACGCAGTATTTT. The chain is built from TRBV5-4 and TRBJ2-3; D assignment may be TRBD1 or TRBD2 (5 bases each). Trimming took 4 bases from V and 2 from J, leaving 11 bases between them. The CDR3 spans 14 residues. Germline CDR1 reads SGHNT; CDR2 reads YYREEE (reference sequence).

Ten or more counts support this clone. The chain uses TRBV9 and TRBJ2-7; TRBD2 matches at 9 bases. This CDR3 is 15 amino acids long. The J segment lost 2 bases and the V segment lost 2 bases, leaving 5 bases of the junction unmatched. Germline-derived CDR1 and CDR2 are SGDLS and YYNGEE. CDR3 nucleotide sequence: TGTGCCAGCAGCGTCTTGGCGGGAGGGCCCTACGAGCAGTACTTC. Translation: CASSVLAGGPYEQYF.

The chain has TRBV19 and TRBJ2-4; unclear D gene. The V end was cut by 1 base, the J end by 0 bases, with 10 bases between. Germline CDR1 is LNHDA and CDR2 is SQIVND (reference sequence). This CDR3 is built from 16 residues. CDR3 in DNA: TGTGCCAGTAGTATAGCGGACCCAGTAGCCAAAAACATTCAGTACTTC. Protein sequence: CASSIADPVAKNIQYF.

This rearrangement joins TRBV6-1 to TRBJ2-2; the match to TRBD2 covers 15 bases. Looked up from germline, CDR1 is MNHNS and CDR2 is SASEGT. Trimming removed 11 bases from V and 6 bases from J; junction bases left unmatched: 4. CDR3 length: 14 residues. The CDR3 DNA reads TGTGCCTCGGGACTAGCGGGGGGTTCCGGGGAGCTGTTTTTT. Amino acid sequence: CASGLAGGSGELFF.

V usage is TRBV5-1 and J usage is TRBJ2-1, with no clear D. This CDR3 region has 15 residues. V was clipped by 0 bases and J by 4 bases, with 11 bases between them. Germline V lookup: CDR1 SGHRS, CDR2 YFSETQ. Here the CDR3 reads CASSLAGDIYNEQFF. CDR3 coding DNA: TGCGCCAGCAGCTTGGCCGGAGACATTTACAATGAGCAGTTCTTC.

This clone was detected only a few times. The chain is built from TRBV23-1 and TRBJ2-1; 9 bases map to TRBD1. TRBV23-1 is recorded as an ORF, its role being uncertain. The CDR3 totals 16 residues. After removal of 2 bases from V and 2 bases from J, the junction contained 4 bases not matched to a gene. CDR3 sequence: CASSQEGTGPYNEQFF. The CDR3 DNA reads TGCGCCAGCAGTCAAGAAGGGACAGGGCCCTACAATGAGCAGTTCTTC.

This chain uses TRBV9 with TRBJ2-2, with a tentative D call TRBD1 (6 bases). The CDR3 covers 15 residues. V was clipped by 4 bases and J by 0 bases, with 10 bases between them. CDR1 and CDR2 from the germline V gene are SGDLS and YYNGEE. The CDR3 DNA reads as TGTGCCAGCAGCTTCGGGACACCGAACACCGGGGAGCTGTTTTTT. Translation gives CASSFGTPNTGELFF.

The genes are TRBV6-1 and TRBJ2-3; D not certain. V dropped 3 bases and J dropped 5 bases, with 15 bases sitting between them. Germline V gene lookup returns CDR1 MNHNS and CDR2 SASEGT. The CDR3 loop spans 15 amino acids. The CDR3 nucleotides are TGTGCCAGCAGTGAGCGGTGGGGTCTGGGAGATACGCAGTATTTT. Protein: CASSERWGLGDTQYF.

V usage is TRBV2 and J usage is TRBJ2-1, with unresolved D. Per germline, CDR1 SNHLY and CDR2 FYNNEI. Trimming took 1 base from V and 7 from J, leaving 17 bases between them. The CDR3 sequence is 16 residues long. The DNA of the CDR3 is TGTGCCAGCAGTGAAGTCCCACACCGCTACGCGAATGAGCAGTTCTTC. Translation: CASSEVPHRYANEQFF. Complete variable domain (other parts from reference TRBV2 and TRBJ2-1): EPEVTQTPSHQVTQMGQEVILRCVPISNHLYFYWYRQILGQKVEFLVSFYNNEISEKSEIFDDQFSVERPDGSNFTLKIRSTKLEDSAMYFCASSEVPHRYANEQFFGPGTRLTVL.

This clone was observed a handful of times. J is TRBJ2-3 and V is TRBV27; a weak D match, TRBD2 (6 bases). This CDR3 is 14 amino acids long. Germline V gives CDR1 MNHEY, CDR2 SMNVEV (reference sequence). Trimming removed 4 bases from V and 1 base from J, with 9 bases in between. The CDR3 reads CASSYRGGTDTQYF. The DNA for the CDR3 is TGTGCCAGCAGTTATCGCGGGGGCACAGATACGCAGTATTTT.

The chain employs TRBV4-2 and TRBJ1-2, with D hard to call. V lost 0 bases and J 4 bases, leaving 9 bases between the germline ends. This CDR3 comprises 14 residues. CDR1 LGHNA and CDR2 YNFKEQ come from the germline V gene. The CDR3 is CASSQDPLFYGYTF. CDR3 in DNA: TGTGCCAGCAGCCAAGACCCTCTATTCTATGGCTACACCTTC.

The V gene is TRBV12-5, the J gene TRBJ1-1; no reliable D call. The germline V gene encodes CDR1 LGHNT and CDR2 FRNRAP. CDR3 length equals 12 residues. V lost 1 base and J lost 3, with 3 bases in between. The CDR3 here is CASGLGYTEAFF. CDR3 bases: TGTGCTAGTGGTTTGGGGTACACTGAAGCTTTCTTT. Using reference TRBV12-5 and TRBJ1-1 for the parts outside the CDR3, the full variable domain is DARVTQTPRHKVTEMGQEVTMRCQPILGHNTVFWYRQTMMQGLELLAYFRNRAPLDDSGMPKDRFSAEMPDATLATLKIQPSEPRDSAVYFCASGLGYTEAFFGQGTRLTVV.

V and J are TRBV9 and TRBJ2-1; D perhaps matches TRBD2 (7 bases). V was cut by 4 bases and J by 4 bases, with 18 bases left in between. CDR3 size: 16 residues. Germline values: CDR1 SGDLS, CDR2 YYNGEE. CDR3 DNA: TGTGCCAGCAGCTTAGGACTAGGGGGACTATACAATGAGCAGTTCTTC. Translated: CASSLGLGGLYNEQFF.

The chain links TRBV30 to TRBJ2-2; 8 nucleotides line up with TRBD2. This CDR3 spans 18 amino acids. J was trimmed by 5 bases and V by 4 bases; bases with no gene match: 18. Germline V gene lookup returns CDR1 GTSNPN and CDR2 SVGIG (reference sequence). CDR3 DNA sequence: TGTGCCTGGACAAAGGGGTTAGCGGGGAGCCGGGGGACCGGGGAGCTGTTTTTT. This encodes CAWTKGLAGSRGTGELFF.

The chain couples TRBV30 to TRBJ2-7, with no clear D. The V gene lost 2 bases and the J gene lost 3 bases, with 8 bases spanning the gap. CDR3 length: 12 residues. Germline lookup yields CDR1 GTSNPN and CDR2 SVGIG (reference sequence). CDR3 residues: CAWSLGSYEQYF. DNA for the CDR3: TGTGCCTGGAGTTTGGGCAGCTACGAGCAGTACTTC.

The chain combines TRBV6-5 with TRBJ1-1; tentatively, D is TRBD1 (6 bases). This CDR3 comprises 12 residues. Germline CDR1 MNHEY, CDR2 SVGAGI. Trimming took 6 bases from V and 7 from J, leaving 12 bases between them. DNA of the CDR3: TGTGCCAGCAGGAACAGGGAGAATGAAGCTTTCTTT. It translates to CASRNRENEAFF.